This T cell receptor beta chain originates from a study of blood T cell repertoires in COVID-19. V lost 2 bases to trimming and J lost 6 bases, with 11 bases between them. The CDR3 sequence is 14 residues long. Looked up from germline, CDR1 is GTSNPN and CDR2 is SVGIG (reference sequence). Clones were sequenced by immunoSEQ multiplex PCR, and TCRdb holds only the in-frame ones, with some missing. The sample yields roughly 250,000 clones, around nine tenths seen once. This TCR was recovered from a woman aged 50 to 60 who had recovered from COVID-19. This chain joins TRBV30 and TRBJ1-6; D perhaps matches TRBD1 (5 bases). Sequencing used PBMCs or T cells enriched from blood (not recorded which). The DNA of the CDR3 is TGTGCCTGGAGTTTTGACAGCTTTAATTCACCCCTCCACTTT. Residues: CAWSFDSFNSPLHF.